These 3 T cell receptor beta chains were sequenced from one sample in a study of blood T cell repertoires in COVID-19. Method: immunoSEQ multiplex PCR; TCRdb's copy keeps in-frame clones and lacks some. In the table there are some 280,000 clones, more than 80% of which are singletons. The sequenced sample was peripheral blood. These TCRs come from a woman in her twenties or thirties with active or convalescent COVID-19.

V is TRBV5-5 and J is TRBJ2-7; D might be TRBD2 (5 bases). Trimming shortened V by 0 bases and J by 7 bases, and 17 bases separated the two germline ends. The CDR3 runs to 15 residues. From germline, CDR1 is SGHKS and CDR2 YYEKEE (reference sequence). CDR3 protein: CASSLGGQAFEEQYF. The DNA of the CDR3 is TGTGCCAGCAGCTTGGGAGGGCAGGCGTTTGAAGAGCAGTACTTC.

This chain connects TRBV24-1 to TRBJ2-5; TRBD1 might be the D (5 bases). The ends were cut back, 6 bases at V and 6 bases at J, with 10 bases in the middle. Germline assignment: CDR1 KGHDR and CDR2 SFDVKD. The CDR3 has 12 amino acids. CDR3 nucleotides: TGTGCCACCAGTCAGGGAAGGCAGACCCAGTACTTC. Amino acids: CATSQGRQTQYF.

The J gene is TRBJ1-6, the V gene TRBV27, with 7 bases fitting TRBD1. Germline assignment: CDR1 MNHEY and CDR2 SMNVEV (reference sequence). This CDR3 has 16 residues. V lost 5 bases, J lost 5 bases, and 9 bases stayed unmatched. CDR3 in amino acids: CASSLHRGGNNSPLHF. The DNA of the CDR3 is TGTGCCAGCAGTCTACACAGGGGCGGTAATAATTCACCCCTCCACTTT.